The sequence of this T cell receptor beta chain was determined in a study of blood T cells in healthy people across ages. For the second PCR, which ran for 7 to 11 cycles, a sample-barcoded 5' primer and a J-beta primer mix were used. Individual samples furnished no less than 2.5 million CDR3-containing paired-end reads apiece. TCRdb reprocessed the 5' RACE reads via MiXCR and lists one record per CDR3 protein. In the table there are hundreds of thousands of distinct CDR3 sequences, 49% of which are singletons. The CDR3 sequence is 13 residues long. V was clipped by 2 bases and J by 4 bases, with 6 bases between them. Germline CDR1 MNHEY, CDR2 SMNVEV (reference sequence).

The origin of this receptor is a woman aged 55-75 years in good health. The sample consisted of blood. The rearrangement links TRBV27 to TRBJ2-4; D unresolved. CDR3 nucleotide sequence: TGTGCCAGCAGTTTACGGAGTAAAAACATTCAGTACTTC. It yields the protein CASSLRSKNIQYF.